The clone carrying this TCR beta chain occurred a few times. Germline V gene data show CDR1 as MGHDK and CDR2 as SYGVNS. The V and J ends lost 6 bases and 2 bases respectively, with 16 bases between them. The CDR3 loop spans 15 amino acids. In the original processing: Amplification of reference gene primers was used by the study to estimate nucleated cell counts. The table came from immunoSEQ multiplex PCR; TCRdb's copy has only in-frame clones and leaves some out. V and J calls and clone size are given by that table; D and trimming were obtained from the DNA. Here the sample spans 490,000 or so clones, over 75% being singletons. The source of the sample is a study of blood T cell repertoires in COVID-19. Living in about two dozen US areas, the participants were between roughly 18 and 90 years of age. Clinical history as reported by participants underpinned cohort assignment.

Material for sequencing was PBMCs or T cells enriched from blood (not recorded which). V usage is TRBV25-1 and J usage is TRBJ1-2; tentatively, D is TRBD1 (5 bases). This sequence was found in a woman aged 40 to 50 who had recovered from COVID-19. In nucleotides, the CDR3 is TGTGCCAGCAGCGAACTTAAGGGGAAGAACTATGGCTACACCTTC. This encodes CASSELKGKNYGYTF.